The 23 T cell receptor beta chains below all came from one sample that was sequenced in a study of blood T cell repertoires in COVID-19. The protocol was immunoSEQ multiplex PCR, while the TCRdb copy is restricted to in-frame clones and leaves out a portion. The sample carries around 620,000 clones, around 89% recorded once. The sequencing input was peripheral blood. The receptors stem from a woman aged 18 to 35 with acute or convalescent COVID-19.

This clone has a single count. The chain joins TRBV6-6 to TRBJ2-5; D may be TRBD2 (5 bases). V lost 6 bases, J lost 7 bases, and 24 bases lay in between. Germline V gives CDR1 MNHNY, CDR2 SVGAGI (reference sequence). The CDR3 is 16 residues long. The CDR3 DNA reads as TGTGCCAGCAGGTTGTCCCGCGGGTGGGCTGAGGGGACCCAGTACTTC. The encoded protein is CASRLSRGWAEGTQYF.

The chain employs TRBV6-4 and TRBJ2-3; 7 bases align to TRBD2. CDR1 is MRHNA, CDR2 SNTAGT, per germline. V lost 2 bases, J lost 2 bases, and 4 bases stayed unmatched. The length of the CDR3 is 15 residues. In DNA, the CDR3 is TGTGCCAGCAGTGACGACGGGGGGAACACAGATACGCAGTATTTT. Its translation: CASSDDGGNTDTQYF.

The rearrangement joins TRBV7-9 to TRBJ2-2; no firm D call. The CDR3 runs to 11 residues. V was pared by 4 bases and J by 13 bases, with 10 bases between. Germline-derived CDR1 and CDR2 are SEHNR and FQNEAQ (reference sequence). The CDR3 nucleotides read TGTGCCAGCAGCTCCTCTGCAGGGCTGTTTTTT. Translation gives CASSSSAGLFF.

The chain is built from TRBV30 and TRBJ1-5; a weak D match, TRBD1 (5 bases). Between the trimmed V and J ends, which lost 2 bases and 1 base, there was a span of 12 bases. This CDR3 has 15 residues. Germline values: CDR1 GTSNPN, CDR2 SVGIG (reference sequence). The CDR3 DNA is TGTGCCTGGAGTCTCGGGAGGGGCAGCAATCAGCCCCAGCATTTT. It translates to CAWSLGRGSNQPQHF.

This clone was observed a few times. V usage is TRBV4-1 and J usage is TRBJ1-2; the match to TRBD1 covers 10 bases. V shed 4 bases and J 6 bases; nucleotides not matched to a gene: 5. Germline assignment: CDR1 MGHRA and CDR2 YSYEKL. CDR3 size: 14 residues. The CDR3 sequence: CASSRGDRGDGYTF. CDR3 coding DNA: TGCGCCAGCAGCCGAGGGGACAGGGGTGATGGCTACACCTTC.

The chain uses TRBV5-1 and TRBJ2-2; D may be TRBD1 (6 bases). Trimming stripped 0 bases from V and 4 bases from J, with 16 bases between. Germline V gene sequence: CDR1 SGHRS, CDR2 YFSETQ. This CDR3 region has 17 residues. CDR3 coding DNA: TGCGCCAGCAGCTTGGACGTGACGGGACAACCCACCGGGGAGCTGTTTTTT. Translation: CASSLDVTGQPTGELFF. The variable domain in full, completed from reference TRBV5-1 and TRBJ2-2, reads KAGVTQTPRYLIKTRGQQVTLSCSPISGHRSVSWYQQTPGQGLQFLFEYFSETQRNKGNFPGRFSGRQFSNSRSEMNVSTLELGDSALYLCASSLDVTGQPTGELFFGEGSRLTVL.

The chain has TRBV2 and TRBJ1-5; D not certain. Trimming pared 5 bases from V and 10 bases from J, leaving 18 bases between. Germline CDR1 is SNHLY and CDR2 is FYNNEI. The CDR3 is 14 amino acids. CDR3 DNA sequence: TGTGCCAGCAGTTCGGAGGGAGGGAGAGGACCCCAGCATTTT. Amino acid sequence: CASSSEGGRGPQHF.

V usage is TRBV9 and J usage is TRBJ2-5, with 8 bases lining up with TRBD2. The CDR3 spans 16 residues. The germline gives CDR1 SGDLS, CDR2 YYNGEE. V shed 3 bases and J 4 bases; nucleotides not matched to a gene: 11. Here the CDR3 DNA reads TGTGCCAGCAGCGCACGGGGGGGGCCGTTCCCAGAGACCCAGTACTTC. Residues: CASSARGGPFPETQYF.

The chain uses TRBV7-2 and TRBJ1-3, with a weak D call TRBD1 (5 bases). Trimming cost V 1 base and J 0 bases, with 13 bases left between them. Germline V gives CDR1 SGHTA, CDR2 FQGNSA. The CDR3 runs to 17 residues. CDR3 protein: CASSLGNRISSGNTIYF. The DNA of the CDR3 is TGTGCCAGCAGCTTAGGGAACAGGATTAGCTCTGGAAACACCATATATTTT.

The CDR3 bases are TGCGCCAGCAGCCAAGCGGCGGGGGGCTTCCAAGAGACCCAGTACTTC. Its protein product is CASSQAAGGFQETQYF. The V and J genes are TRBV4-1 and TRBJ2-5, with 8 nucleotides matching TRBD2. Per the germline V gene, CDR1 is MGHRA and CDR2 is YSYEKL. This CDR3 contains 16 residues. V trimming: 1 base; J trimming: 1 base; junction bases outside the gene matches: 5.

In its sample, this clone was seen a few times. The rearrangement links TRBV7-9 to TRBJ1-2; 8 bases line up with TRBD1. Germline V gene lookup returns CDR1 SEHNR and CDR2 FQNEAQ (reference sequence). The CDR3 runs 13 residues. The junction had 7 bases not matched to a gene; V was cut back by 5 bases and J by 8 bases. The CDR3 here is CASSLRDRGGYTF. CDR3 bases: TGTGCCAGCAGCCTACGAGACAGGGGCGGCTACACCTTC.

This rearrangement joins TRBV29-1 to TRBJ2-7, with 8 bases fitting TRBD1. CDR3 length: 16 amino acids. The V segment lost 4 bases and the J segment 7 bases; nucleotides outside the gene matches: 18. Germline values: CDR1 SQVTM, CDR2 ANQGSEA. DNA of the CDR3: TGCAGCGTTGTATTTGTACTCGGGCAGGGGGCTCGAGAGCAGTACTTC. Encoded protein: CSVVFVLGQGAREQYF.

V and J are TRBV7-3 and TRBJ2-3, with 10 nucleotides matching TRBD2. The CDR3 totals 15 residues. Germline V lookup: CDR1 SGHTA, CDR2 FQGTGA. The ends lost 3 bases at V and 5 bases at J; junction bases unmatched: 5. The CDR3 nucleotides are TGTGCCAGCAGCTTCCAGCGGGGGGGCCTAGATACGCAGTATTTT. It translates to CASSFQRGGLDTQYF.

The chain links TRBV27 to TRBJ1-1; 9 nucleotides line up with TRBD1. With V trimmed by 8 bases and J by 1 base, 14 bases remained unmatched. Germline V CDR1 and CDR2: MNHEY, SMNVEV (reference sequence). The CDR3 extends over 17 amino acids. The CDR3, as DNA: TGTGCCAGCCTTACCACAGGGGGCGAGTCGGCGAACACTGAAGCTTTCTTT. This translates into CASLTTGGESANTEAFF.

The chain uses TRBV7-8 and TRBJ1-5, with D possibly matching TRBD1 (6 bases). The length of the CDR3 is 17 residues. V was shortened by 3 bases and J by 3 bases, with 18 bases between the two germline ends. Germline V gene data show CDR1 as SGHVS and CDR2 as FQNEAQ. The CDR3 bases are TGTGCCAGCAGCTTGGTCGCCCAACAGGGATCCAATCAGCCCCAGCATTTT. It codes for CASSLVAQQGSNQPQHF.

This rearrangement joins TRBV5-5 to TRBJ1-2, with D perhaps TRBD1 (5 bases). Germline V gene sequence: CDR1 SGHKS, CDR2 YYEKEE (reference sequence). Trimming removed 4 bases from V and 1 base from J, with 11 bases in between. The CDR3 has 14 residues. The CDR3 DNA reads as TGTGCCAGCAGCAGACCGACAGTTAACTATGGCTACACCTTC. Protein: CASSRPTVNYGYTF.

CDR3 in DNA: TGTGCCGGCAACGATAGACAGGCAACTAATGAAAAACTGTTTTTT. Its protein is CAGNDRQATNEKLFF. This rearrangement joins TRBV7-7 to TRBJ1-4; D might be TRBD1 (6 bases). V shed 11 bases and J shed 0 bases, with 16 bases lying between them. Germline assignment: CDR1 SSHAT and CDR2 FNYEAQ (reference sequence). The CDR3 length is 15 residues.

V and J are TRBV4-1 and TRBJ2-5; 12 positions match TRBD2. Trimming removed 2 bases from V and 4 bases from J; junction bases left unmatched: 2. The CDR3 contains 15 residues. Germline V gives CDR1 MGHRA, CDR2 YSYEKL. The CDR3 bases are TGCGCCAGCAGCCAACTGGGACTAGCGGGAGAGACCCAGTACTTC. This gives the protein CASSQLGLAGETQYF.

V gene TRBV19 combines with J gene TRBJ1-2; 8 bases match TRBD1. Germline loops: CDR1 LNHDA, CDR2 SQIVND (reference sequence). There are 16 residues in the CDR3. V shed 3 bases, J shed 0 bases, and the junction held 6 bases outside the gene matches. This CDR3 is CASSIRGQGANYGYTF. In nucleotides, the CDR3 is TGTGCCAGTAGTATCAGGGGGCAAGGAGCTAACTATGGCTACACCTTC. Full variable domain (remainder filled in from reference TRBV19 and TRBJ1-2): DGGITQSPKYLFRKEGQNVTLSCEQNLNHDAMYWYRQDPGQGLRLIYYSQIVNDFQKGDIAEGYSVSREKKESFPLTVTSAQKNPTAFYLCASSIRGQGANYGYTFGSGTRLTVV.

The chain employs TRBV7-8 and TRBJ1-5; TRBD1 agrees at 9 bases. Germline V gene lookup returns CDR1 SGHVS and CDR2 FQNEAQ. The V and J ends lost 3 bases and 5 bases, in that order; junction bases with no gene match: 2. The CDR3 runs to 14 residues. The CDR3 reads CASSLGQGHQPQHF. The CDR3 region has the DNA TGTGCCAGCAGCTTGGGACAGGGTCATCAGCCCCAGCATTTT. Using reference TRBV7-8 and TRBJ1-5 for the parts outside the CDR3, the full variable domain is GAGVSQSPRYKVAKRGQDVALRCDPISGHVSLFWYQQALGQGPEFLTYFQNEAQLDKSGLPSDRFFAERPEGSVSTLKIQRTQQEDSAVYLCASSLGQGHQPQHFGDGTRLSIL.

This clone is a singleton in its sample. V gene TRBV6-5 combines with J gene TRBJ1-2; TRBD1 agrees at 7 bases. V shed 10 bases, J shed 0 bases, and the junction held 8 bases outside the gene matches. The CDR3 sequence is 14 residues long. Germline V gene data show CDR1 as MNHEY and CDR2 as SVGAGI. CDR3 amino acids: CATQGGFSNYGYTF. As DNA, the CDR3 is TGTGCCACCCAGGGGGGTTTTTCTAACTATGGCTACACCTTC.

For the CDR3, the DNA is TGTGCCAGCACAAAGGAGGCAGGGGACGAGGATTCACCCCTCCACTTT. Residues: CASTKEAGDEDSPLHF. V and J are TRBV6-6 and TRBJ1-6, with D possibly matching TRBD1 (6 bases). With 7 bases removed from V and 8 bases from J, the gap between germline ends came to 21 bases. CDR1 is MNHNY, CDR2 SVGAGI, per germline (reference sequence). The CDR3 totals 16 residues.

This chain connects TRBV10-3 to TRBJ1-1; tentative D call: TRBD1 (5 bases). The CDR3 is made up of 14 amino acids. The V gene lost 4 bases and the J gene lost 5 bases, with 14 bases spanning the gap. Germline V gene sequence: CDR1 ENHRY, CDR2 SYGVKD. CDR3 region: CAISGGSGGTEAFF. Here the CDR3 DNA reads TGTGCCATCAGTGGGGGGAGCGGGGGGACTGAAGCTTTCTTT.